What follows are 32 T cell receptor beta chains derived from one specimen sequenced in a study of blood T cell repertoires in COVID-19. Data came from immunoSEQ multiplex PCR; TCRdb stores just in-frame clones and leaves some out. The sample includes some 130,000 clones, 86% of them seen just once. Sequenced sample: PBMCs or T cells enriched from blood (not recorded which). The source of these receptors is a woman aged 45-60 years who had recovered from COVID-19.

The CDR3 sequence: CASSPTPGRGEDTQYF. The CDR3 nucleotides are TGCGCCAGCAGCCCCACCCCCGGACGGGGAGAAGATACGCAGTATTTT. The J gene is TRBJ2-3, the V gene TRBV4-1, with D perhaps TRBD2 (5 bases). CDR1 and CDR2 (germline): MGHRA, YSYEKL. Trimming shortened V by 4 bases and J by 5 bases, and 19 bases separated the two germline ends. This CDR3 region has 16 residues.

This chain links TRBV7-9 with TRBJ2-5, with 9 bases matching TRBD1. This CDR3 has 13 residues. Germline CDR1 is SEHNR and CDR2 is FQNEAQ (reference sequence). V dropped 5 bases and J dropped 5; count of bases not matched to a gene: 3. Here the CDR3 DNA reads TGTGCCAGCAGCAGAGGACAGGGGGAGACCCAGTACTTC. It translates to CASSRGQGETQYF.

A single count supports this clone. The gene calls are TRBV5-1 and TRBJ2-1; 7 positions agree with TRBD1. Germline-derived CDR1 and CDR2 are SGHRS and YFSETQ. The CDR3 is made up of 15 amino acids. The J segment lost 0 bases and the V segment lost 3 bases, leaving 3 bases of the junction unmatched. The DNA for the CDR3 is TGCGCCAGCAGCTCCACAGGGGACTCCTACAATGAGCAGTTCTTC. Translation gives CASSSTGDSYNEQFF.

The rearrangement uses TRBV19 and TRBJ2-1, with 7 bases fitting TRBD2. J gave up 8 bases and V 5 bases, and 9 bases lay outside the gene matches. This CDR3 spans 14 amino acids. Germline V gene sequence: CDR1 LNHDA, CDR2 SQIVND (reference sequence). CDR3 protein: CASSWGGVMDEQFF. The CDR3, as DNA: TGTGCCAGTAGTTGGGGGGGGGTAATGGATGAGCAGTTCTTC.

This chain joins TRBV27 and TRBJ1-5; 7 positions agree with TRBD1. V was pared by 9 bases and J by 2 bases, with 7 bases of the junction left unmatched. This CDR3 has 14 amino acids. The V gene's germline CDR1 is MNHEY and CDR2 SMNVEV (reference sequence). CDR3 protein: CASTDRVGNQPQHF. For the CDR3, the DNA is TGTGCCAGTACAGACAGGGTTGGCAATCAGCCCCAGCATTTT.

The CDR3 loop is CASSSRQRNTEAFF. CDR3 DNA: TGTGCCAGCAGCTCCAGACAGAGGAACACTGAAGCTTTCTTT. This sequence joins TRBV7-2 and TRBJ1-1; tentative D call: TRBD1 (5 bases). Germline V gene lookup returns CDR1 SGHTA and CDR2 FQGNSA. The CDR3 covers 14 residues. Trimming took off 4 bases at V and 1 base at J, with 10 bases between the two ends.

J is TRBJ2-3 and V is TRBV7-8; 7 bases map to TRBD1. The CDR3 sequence is 14 residues long. Germline V gene data show CDR1 as SGHVS and CDR2 as FQNEAQ. The ends lost 4 bases at V and 5 bases at J; junction bases unmatched: 6. CDR3 sequence reads: CASSSGTVRDTQYF. The DNA for the CDR3 is TGTGCCAGCAGCTCAGGGACAGTGAGAGATACGCAGTATTTT.

V gene TRBV10-1 combines with J gene TRBJ2-3; TRBD2 agrees at 12 bases. Germline assignment: CDR1 WNHNN and CDR2 SYGVQD (reference sequence). Germline trimming cut 5 bases from V and 3 bases from J; bases unmatched to any gene: 3. The CDR3 covers 15 residues. This CDR3 reads CASSSGLAGTDTQYF. DNA for the CDR3: TGCGCCAGCAGTTCCGGACTAGCGGGGACAGATACGCAGTATTTT.

CDR3 nucleotide sequence: TGTGCCAGCAGTTCGCTAGCGGGGGCACCTTACAATGAGCAGTTCTTC. This translates into CASSSLAGAPYNEQFF. The chain employs TRBV27 and TRBJ2-1, with 10 bases lining up with TRBD2. This CDR3 contains 16 residues. Germline V CDR1 and CDR2: MNHEY, SMNVEV (reference sequence). Trimming took 4 bases from V and 4 from J; bases not matched to a gene: 7.

This chain uses TRBV2 with TRBJ2-7; maybe TRBD2 (5 bases). This CDR3 spans 15 amino acids. Germline values: CDR1 SNHLY, CDR2 FYNNEI. V gave up 2 bases and J gave up 0 bases, with 11 bases separating them. The CDR3 coding sequence is TGTGCCAGCAGTGAAACTGCGGGCGGCTCCTACGAGCAGTACTTC. Amino acid sequence: CASSETAGGSYEQYF.

This chain uses TRBV25-1 with TRBJ1-6, with TRBD1 matching over 7 bases. V shed 3 bases, J shed 6 bases, and the junction held 8 bases outside the gene matches. Germline loops: CDR1 MGHDK, CDR2 SYGVNS. The CDR3 totals 16 residues. The CDR3, as DNA: TGTGCCAGCAGTGACCCGGTAGGGGGCCCTAATTCACCCCTCCACTTT. Translated: CASSDPVGGPNSPLHF. Based on the CDR3 plus reference TRBV25-1 and TRBJ1-6, the full variable domain is EADIYQTPRYLVIGTGKKITLECSQTMGHDKMYWYQQDPGMELHLIHYSYGVNSTEKGDLSSESTVSRIRTEHFPLTLESARPSHTSQYLCASSDPVGGPNSPLHFGNGTRLTVT.

The chain combines TRBV18 with TRBJ1-1; D uncertain. Trimming pared 0 bases from V and 3 bases from J, leaving 5 bases between. Germline lookup yields CDR1 KGHSH and CDR2 LQKENI. This CDR3 spans 13 amino acids. The CDR3, as DNA: TGTGCCAGCTCACCACCCTCAGACACTGAAGCTTTCTTT. This sequence encodes CASSPPSDTEAFF.

This chain joins TRBV4-3 and TRBJ2-7; 10 bases line up with TRBD1. Unmatched junction bases numbered 6, after V lost 3 bases and J lost 4 bases. CDR1 and CDR2 (germline): LGHNA, YSLEER. This CDR3 is built from 15 residues. The CDR3 coding sequence is TGCGCCAGCAGCCAGGAGGACAGGGGGTCGTACGAGCAGTACTTC. Translation gives CASSQEDRGSYEQYF.

V gene TRBV6-5 combines with J gene TRBJ1-5, with D perhaps TRBD1 (5 bases). In germline, CDR1 is MNHEY, CDR2 SVGAGI. There are 14 residues in the CDR3. Trimming removed 1 base from V and 4 bases from J, with 8 bases in between. This CDR3 is CASSYYRGNQPQHF. CDR3 nucleotide sequence: TGTGCCAGCAGTTACTATCGGGGGAATCAGCCCCAGCATTTT.

This clone came up once. The rearrangement uses TRBV5-4 and TRBJ2-3; 9 bases align to TRBD2. Germline values: CDR1 SGHNT, CDR2 YYREEE (reference sequence). The CDR3 sequence is 17 residues long. Unmatched junction bases numbered 9, after V lost 4 bases and J lost 0 bases. The CDR3 reads CASSPRGGGGSTDTQYF. CDR3 DNA sequence: TGTGCCAGCAGCCCCCGCGGCGGGGGGGGTAGCACAGATACGCAGTATTTT.

The rearrangement uses TRBV9 and TRBJ2-4, with D unresolved. The CDR3 length is 17 residues. Germline V CDR1 and CDR2: SGDLS, YYNGEE. Trimming pared 3 bases from V and 0 bases from J, leaving 16 bases between. The DNA for the CDR3 is TGTGCCAGCAGCGGCCCCAGTCCCTTTCTAGCCAAAAACATTCAGTACTTC. This sequence encodes CASSGPSPFLAKNIQYF.

This clone has just one count. This rearrangement joins TRBV10-3 to TRBJ2-7, with 11 bases matching TRBD2. CDR1 is ENHRY and CDR2 is SYGVKD in the germline V gene. Trimming at V came to 5 bases and at J to 0 bases, leaving 15 bases not matched to a gene. The CDR3 covers 19 residues. The CDR3 protein is CAISSLSGGAFVSSYEQYF. The CDR3 bases are TGTGCCATCAGTTCTCTTAGCGGGGGGGCCTTCGTAAGCTCCTACGAGCAGTACTTC.

The chain joins TRBV29-1 to TRBJ2-7; TRBD1 agrees at 10 bases. V lost 7 bases to trimming and J lost 2 bases; unmatched junction nucleotides: 5. There are 13 residues in the CDR3. CDR1 SQVTM and CDR2 ANQGSEA come from the germline V gene. Here the CDR3 DNA reads TGCAGCGCCACCGGGACAGGGGCCTACGAGCAGTACTTC. It encodes CSATGTGAYEQYF.

The genes are TRBV18 and TRBJ2-3; a weak D match, TRBD2 (6 bases). CDR3 length equals 15 residues. Per the germline V gene, CDR1 is KGHSH and CDR2 is LQKENI. V lost 3 bases, J lost 1 base, and 11 bases lay in between. The CDR3: CASSPSGLGTDTQYF. The CDR3, as DNA: TGTGCCAGCTCACCTTCGGGACTCGGCACAGATACGCAGTATTTT.

In this sample, this clone turned up once. The chain combines TRBV5-1 with TRBJ1-4, with 10 bases that match TRBD1. Germline V gene data show CDR1 as SGHRS and CDR2 as YFSETQ. J gave up 8 bases and V 0 bases, and 4 bases lay outside the gene matches. This CDR3 has 15 residues. CDR3 sequence: CASSLGDRGSEKLFF. CDR3 bases: TGCGCCAGCAGCTTGGGGGACAGGGGATCAGAAAAACTGTTTTTT.

The chain uses TRBV7-2 and TRBJ2-7; TRBD2 aligns across 9 bases. CDR1 is SGHTA and CDR2 is FQGNSA in the germline V gene. The CDR3 contains 15 residues. V shed 5 bases, J shed 3 bases, and the junction held 8 bases outside the gene matches. The CDR3 sequence: CASSPGVAGVYEQYF. The CDR3 region has the DNA TGTGCCAGCAGCCCCGGGGTAGCGGGGGTCTACGAGCAGTACTTC.

CDR3 region: CASSRQGAMGNQPQHF. Written as DNA, the CDR3 is TGTGCCAGCAGCCGGCAGGGGGCTATGGGGAATCAGCCCCAGCATTTT. The chain has TRBV7-2 and TRBJ1-5, with TRBD1 identical over 8 bases. The junction had 10 bases not matched to a gene; V was cut back by 5 bases and J by 4 bases. CDR3 length equals 16 residues. Germline values: CDR1 SGHTA, CDR2 FQGNSA.

This chain joins TRBV5-4 and TRBJ2-5, with TRBD1 matching 9 bases. The CDR3 runs 15 residues. V was clipped by 3 bases and J by 5 bases; unmatched bases: 8. The germline CDR1 and CDR2 sequences are SGHNT and YYREEE (reference sequence). The CDR3 nucleotides read TGTGCCAGCAGCTCCCGGACAGGGGCCATCGAGACCCAGTACTTC. Translation gives CASSSRTGAIETQYF.

This clone was seen just once. This rearrangement joins TRBV7-9 to TRBJ2-7; unclear D gene. CDR1 and CDR2 (germline): SEHNR, FQNEAQ (reference sequence). V was shortened by 0 bases and J by 0 bases, with 3 bases between the two germline ends. This CDR3 comprises 13 residues. The CDR3 DNA follows: TGTGCCAGCAGCTTAGCCCTCTCCTACGAGCAGTACTTC. Translation gives CASSLALSYEQYF.

The chain joins TRBV3-1 (or the pseudogene TRBV3-2) to TRBJ2-7; D perhaps matches TRBD2 (6 bases). This CDR3 has 13 amino acids. Trimming shortened V by 4 bases and J by 2 bases, and 9 bases separated the two germline ends. The germline gives CDR1 LGHDT, CDR2 YNNKEL (reference sequence). Here the CDR3 DNA reads TGTGCCAGCAGCCTCCCGGGGGCCTACGAGCAGTACTTC. As protein: CASSLPGAYEQYF.

This rearrangement joins TRBV20-1 to TRBJ2-3, with TRBD1 matching 10 bases. Germline loops: CDR1 DFQATT, CDR2 SNEGSKA (reference sequence). V was clipped by 3 bases and J by 0 bases; unmatched bases: 9. The CDR3 sequence is 17 residues long. CDR3 coding DNA: TGCAGTGCTAGTCTGTTTGGGACAGGGGACAGCACAGATACGCAGTATTTT. Amino acid sequence: CSASLFGTGDSTDTQYF.

V is TRBV18 and J is TRBJ1-2; D is perhaps TRBD1 (6 bases). This CDR3 region has 14 residues. V gave up 3 bases and J gave up 5 bases, with 13 bases separating them. The germline CDR1 and CDR2 sequences are KGHSH and LQKENI. The CDR3 bases are TGTGCCAGCTCACCCCAGACAGGAGATTATGGCTACACCTTC. Its protein is CASSPQTGDYGYTF.

This clone was counted a few times. The chain combines TRBV25-1 with TRBJ2-7, with a possible D match to TRBD2 (6 bases). Between the trimmed V and J ends, which lost 3 bases and 2 bases, there was a span of 14 bases. CDR3 size: 15 residues. In germline, CDR1 is MGHDK, CDR2 SYGVNS. Here the CDR3 reads CASSDPRGDTYEQYF. The CDR3 DNA reads TGTGCCAGCAGTGACCCGCGGGGAGATACCTACGAGCAGTACTTC.

The rearrangement links TRBV11-3 to TRBJ1-4; D is ambiguous. The V gene lost 2 bases and the J gene lost 7 bases, with 8 bases spanning the gap. Germline lookup yields CDR1 SGHNT and CDR2 YENEEA. The CDR3 totals 13 residues. CDR3 nucleotides: TGTGCCAGCAGCTTAAACCCGGGTGAAAAACTGTTTTTT. It specifies CASSLNPGEKLFF.

This chain links TRBV9 with TRBJ2-1, with 8 bases identical to TRBD2. The germline CDR1 and CDR2 sequences are SGDLS and YYNGEE. This CDR3 region has 18 residues. V lost 1 base to trimming and J lost 4 bases; unmatched junction nucleotides: 13. The DNA of the CDR3 is TGTGCCAGCAGCGTATTCCCGCCCGAGACTAGCGCTTACAATGAGCAGTTCTTC. The encoded protein is CASSVFPPETSAYNEQFF.

The rearrangement joins TRBV19 to TRBJ1-6, with D maybe TRBD1 (6 bases). Trimming pared 7 bases from V and 6 bases from J, leaving 19 bases between. The germline V gene has CDR1 LNHDA and CDR2 SQIVND (reference sequence). This CDR3 contains 16 residues. CDR3 sequence (DNA): TGTGCCAGTACCACGAACAGGGTTTCCGGTAATTCACCCCTCCACTTT. This codes for CASTTNRVSGNSPLHF.

The genes are TRBV3-1 (or the pseudogene TRBV3-2) and TRBJ2-5, with TRBD2 matching over 14 bases. Germline V CDR1 and CDR2: LGHDT, YNNKEL (reference sequence). The CDR3 has 19 residues. After removal of 1 base from V and 1 base from J, the junction contained 8 bases not matched to a gene. CDR3 DNA sequence: TGTGCCAGCAGCCAAGCGGGACTAGCGGGGGCGACACTCCAAGAGACCCAGTACTTC. As protein: CASSQAGLAGATLQETQYF.